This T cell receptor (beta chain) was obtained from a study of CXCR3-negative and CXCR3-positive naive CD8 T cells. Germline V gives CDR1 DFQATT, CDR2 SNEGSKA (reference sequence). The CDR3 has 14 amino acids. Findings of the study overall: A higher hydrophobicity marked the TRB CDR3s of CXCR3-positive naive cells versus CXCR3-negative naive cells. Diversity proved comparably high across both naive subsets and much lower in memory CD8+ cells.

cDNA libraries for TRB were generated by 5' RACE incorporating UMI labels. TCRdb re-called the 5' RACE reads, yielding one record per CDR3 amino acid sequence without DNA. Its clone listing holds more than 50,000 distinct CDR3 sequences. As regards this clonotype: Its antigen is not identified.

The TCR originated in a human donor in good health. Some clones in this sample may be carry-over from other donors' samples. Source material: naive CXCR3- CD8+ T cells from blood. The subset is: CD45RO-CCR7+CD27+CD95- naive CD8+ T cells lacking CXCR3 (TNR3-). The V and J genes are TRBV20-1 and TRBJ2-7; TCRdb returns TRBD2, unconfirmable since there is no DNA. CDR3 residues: CSAVDSGSMYEQYF.